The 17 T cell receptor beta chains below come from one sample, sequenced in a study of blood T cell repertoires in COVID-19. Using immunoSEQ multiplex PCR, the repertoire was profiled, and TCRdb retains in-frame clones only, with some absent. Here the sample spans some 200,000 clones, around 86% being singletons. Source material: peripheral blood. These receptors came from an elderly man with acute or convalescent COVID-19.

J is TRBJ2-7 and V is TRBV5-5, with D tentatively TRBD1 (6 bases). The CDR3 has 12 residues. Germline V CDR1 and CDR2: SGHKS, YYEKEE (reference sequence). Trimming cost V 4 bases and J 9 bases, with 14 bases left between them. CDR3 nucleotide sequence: TGTGCCAGCAGCCACACAGGGTCTAGGCAGTACGTC. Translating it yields CASSHTGSRQYV.

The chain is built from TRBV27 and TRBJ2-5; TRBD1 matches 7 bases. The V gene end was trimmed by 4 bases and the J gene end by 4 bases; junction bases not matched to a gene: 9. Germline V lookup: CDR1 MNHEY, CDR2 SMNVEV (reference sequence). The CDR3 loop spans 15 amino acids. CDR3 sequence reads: CASSSRDRGGETQYF. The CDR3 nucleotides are TGTGCCAGCAGTTCCCGGGACAGAGGGGGAGAGACCCAGTACTTC.

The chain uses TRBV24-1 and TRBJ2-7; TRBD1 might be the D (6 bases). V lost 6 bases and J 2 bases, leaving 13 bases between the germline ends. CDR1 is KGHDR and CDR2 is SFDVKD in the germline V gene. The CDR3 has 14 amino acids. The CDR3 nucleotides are TGTGCCACCAGTCCACAGGGCCTCCCCTACGAGCAGTACGTC. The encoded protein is CATSPQGLPYEQYV.

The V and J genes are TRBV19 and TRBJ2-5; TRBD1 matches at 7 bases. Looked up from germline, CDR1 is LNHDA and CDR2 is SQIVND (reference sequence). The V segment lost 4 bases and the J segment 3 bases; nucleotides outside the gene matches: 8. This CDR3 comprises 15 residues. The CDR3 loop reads CASSTPGQRKETQYF. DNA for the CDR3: TGTGCCAGTAGTACTCCGGGACAGAGGAAAGAGACCCAGTACTTC.

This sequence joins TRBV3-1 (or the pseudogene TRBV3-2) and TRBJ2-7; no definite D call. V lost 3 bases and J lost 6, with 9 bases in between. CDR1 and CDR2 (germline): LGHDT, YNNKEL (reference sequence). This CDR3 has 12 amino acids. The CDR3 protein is CASSQGFREQYV. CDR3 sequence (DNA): TGTGCCAGCAGCCAGGGCTTCCGCGAGCAGTACGTC.

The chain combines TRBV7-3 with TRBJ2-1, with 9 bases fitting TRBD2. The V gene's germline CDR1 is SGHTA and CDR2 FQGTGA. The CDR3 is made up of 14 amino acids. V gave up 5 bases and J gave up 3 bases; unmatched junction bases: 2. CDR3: CASSSSGSYNEQFF. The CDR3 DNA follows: TGTGCCAGCAGCAGTAGCGGGAGCTACAATGAGCAGTTCTTC.

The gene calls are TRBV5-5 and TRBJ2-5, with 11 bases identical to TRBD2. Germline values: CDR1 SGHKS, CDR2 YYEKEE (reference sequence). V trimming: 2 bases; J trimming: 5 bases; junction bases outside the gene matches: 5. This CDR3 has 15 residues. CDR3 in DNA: TGTGCCAGCAGCTTTAGTAGCGGGGGGGCGGAGACCCAGTACTTC. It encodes CASSFSSGGAETQYF.

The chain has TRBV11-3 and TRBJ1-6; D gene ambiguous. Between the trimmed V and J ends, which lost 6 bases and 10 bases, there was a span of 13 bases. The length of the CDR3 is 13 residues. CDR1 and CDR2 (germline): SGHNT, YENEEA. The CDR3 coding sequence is TGTGCCAGCAGGACGGGATCAAGGTCACCCCTCCACTTT. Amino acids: CASRTGSRSPLHF.

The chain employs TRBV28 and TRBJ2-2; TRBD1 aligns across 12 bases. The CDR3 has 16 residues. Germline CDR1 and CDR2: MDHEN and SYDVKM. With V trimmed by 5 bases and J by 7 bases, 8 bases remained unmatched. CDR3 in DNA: TGTGCCAGCAGTACCTGGGACAGGGGGCGGGGCGGGGAGCTGTTTTTT. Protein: CASSTWDRGRGGELFF.

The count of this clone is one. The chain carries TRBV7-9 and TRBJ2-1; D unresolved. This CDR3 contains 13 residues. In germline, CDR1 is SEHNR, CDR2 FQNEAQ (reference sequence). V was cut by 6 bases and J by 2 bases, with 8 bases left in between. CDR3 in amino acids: CASSPSPYNEQFF. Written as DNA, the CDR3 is TGTGCCAGCAGTCCGTCTCCCTACAATGAGCAGTTCTTC.

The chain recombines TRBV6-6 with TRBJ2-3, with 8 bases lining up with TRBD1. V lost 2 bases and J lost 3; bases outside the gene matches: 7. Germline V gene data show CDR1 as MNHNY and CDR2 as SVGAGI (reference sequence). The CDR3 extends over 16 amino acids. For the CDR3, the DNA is TGTGCCAGCAGTTACGGACAGGGTGGTGAAACAGATACGCAGTATTTT. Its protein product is CASSYGQGGETDTQYF.

The CDR3 DNA follows: TGCGCCAGCAGCCGGGACAGAGGGTACGGGGAGCTGTTTTTT. This codes for CASSRDRGYGELFF. The chain couples TRBV5-1 to TRBJ2-2, with 7 positions matching TRBD1. Losses at the gene ends were 4 bases for V and 7 bases for J; bases not matched to a gene: 7. The CDR3 loop spans 14 amino acids. The germline V gene has CDR1 SGHRS and CDR2 YFSETQ. The variable domain in full, completed from reference TRBV5-1 and TRBJ2-2, reads KAGVTQTPRYLIKTRGQQVTLSCSPISGHRSVSWYQQTPGQGLQFLFEYFSETQRNKGNFPGRFSGRQFSNSRSEMNVSTLELGDSALYLCASSRDRGYGELFFGEGSRLTVL.

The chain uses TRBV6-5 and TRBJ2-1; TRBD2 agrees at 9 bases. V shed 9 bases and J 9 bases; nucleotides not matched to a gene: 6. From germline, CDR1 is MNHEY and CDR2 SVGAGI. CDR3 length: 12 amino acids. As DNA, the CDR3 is TGTGCCAGAAAGCGGGAGGAAAGTGAGCAGTTCTTC. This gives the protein CARKREESEQFF.

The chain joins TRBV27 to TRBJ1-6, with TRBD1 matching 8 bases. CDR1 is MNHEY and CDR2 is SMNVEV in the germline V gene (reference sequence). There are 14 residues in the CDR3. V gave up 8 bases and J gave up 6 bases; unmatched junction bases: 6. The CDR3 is CASGFDRGNSPLHF. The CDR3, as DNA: TGTGCCAGCGGATTCGACAGGGGTAATTCACCCCTCCACTTT.

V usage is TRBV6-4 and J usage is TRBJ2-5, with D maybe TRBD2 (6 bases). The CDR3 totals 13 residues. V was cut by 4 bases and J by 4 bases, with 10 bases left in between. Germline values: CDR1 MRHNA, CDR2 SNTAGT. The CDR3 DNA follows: TGTGCCAGCAGTGTGCAGGAGGGAGAGACCCAGTACTTC. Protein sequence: CASSVQEGETQYF.

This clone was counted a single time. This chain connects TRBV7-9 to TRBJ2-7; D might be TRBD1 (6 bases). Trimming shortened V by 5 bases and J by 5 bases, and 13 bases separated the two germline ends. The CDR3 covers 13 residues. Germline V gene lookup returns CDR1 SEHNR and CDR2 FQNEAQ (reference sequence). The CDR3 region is CASSPQGLNEQYV. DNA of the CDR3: TGTGCCAGCAGCCCACAGGGATTGAACGAGCAGTACGTC.

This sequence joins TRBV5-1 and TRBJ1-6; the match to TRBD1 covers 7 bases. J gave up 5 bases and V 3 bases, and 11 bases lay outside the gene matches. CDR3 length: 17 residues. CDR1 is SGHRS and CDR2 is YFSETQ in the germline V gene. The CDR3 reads CASSWAHRDRNNSPLHF. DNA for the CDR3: TGCGCCAGCAGCTGGGCCCATAGGGACAGAAATAATTCACCCCTCCACTTT.